This T cell receptor (beta chain) appears in the sequencing data of a study of cytomegalovirus exposure and HLA in healthy donors. Study-wide background: Of roughly 360 genotyped donors, roughly 76% grouped in the Caucasian-associated ancestry cluster. Study conclusions and caveats: There were several of the most significant clusters that appeared linked to common viral pathogens in a later analysis. It was 160 or so TCR beta chains that were listed as cytomegalovirus-associated.

With 60 Vbeta and 13 Jbeta primers, the PCR was carried out. This table comes from immunoSEQ multiplex PCR, and its TCRdb copy is limited to in-frame clones, with some not included. The profile shows almost 200,000 clones, 75% to 85% of them singletons. On this clone itself: Its antigen is undetermined.

Trimming removed 2 bases from V and 5 bases from J, with 12 bases in between. The CDR3 loop spans 14 amino acids. Germline CDR1 SGHTA, CDR2 FQGNSA. The chain links TRBV7-2 to TRBJ1-1; D remains unclear. The receptor's source is a male donor in good health and CMV-seropositive. The source material was PBMCs. The chain's CDR3 is CASSLQAGNTEAFF. CDR3 coding DNA: TGTGCCAGCAGCTTACAAGCGGGAAATACTGAAGCTTTCTTT.